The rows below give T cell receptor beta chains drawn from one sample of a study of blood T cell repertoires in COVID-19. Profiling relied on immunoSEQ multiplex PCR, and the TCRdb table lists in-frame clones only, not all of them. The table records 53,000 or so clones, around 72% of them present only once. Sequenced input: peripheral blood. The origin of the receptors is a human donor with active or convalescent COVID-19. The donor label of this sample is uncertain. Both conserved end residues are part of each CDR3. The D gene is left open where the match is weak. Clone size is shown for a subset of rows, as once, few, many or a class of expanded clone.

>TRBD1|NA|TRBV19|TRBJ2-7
CASSPRTGASYEQYF
TGTGCCAGTAGTCCTCGGACAGGGGCCTCCTACGAGCAGTACTTC
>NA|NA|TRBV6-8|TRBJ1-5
CAGRLGPLLAQPQHF
TGTGCCGGCCGCTTGGGGCCCCTTCTCGCTCAGCCCCAGCATTTT
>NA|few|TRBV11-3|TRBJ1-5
CASSLGNGLGNQPQHF
TGTGCCAGCAGCTTAGGGAATGGGCTCGGCAATCAGCCCCAGCATTTT
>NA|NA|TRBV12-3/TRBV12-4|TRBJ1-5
CASRQGENQPQHF
TGTGCCAGCAGACAGGGTGAGAATCAGCCCCAGCATTTT
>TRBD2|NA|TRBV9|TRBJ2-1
CASSPSGTSGSEQFF
TGTGCCAGCAGCCCCTCCGGGACTAGCGGGAGTGAGCAGTTCTTC
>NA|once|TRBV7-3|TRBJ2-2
CASSSHRNTGELFF
TGTGCCAGCAGCTCCCACAGGAACACCGGGGAGCTGTTTTTT
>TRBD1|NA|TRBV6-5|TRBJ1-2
CASSYQGQGRGYTF
TGTGCCAGCAGTTACCAAGGACAGGGGCGCGGCTACACCTTC
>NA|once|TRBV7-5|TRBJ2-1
CARSSPGEGYNEQFF
TGTGCCAGAAGCTCCCCGGGTGAGGGTTACAATGAGCAGTTCTTC
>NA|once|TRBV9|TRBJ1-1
CASSVVRGDTEAFF
TGTGCCAGCAGCGTAGTCCGGGGGGACACTGAAGCTTTCTTT
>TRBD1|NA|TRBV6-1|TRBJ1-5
CASSEMGTGTAPQHF
TGTGCCAGCAGTGAAATGGGGACAGGCACAGCGCCCCAGCATTTT
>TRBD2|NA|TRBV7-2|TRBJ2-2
CASQTGLATGELFF
TGTGCCAGCCAAACCGGACTAGCGACCGGGGAGCTGTTTTTT
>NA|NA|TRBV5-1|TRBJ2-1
CASSSGLDVGRGNEQFF
TGCGCCAGCAGTTCGGGACTGGACGTCGGTAGGGGCAATGAGCAGTTCTTC
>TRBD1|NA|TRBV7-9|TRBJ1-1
CASSTYSGGTPEAFF
TGTGCCAGCAGCACCTACTCAGGGGGAACCCCTGAAGCTTTCTTT
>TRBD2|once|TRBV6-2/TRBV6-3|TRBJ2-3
CASSPNPRLARDPTDTQYF
TGTGCCAGCAGCCCTAACCCCAGACTAGCACGGGATCCCACAGATACGCAGTATTTT
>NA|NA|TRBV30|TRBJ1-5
CAWNKGLSFSNQPQHF
TGTGCCTGGAACAAGGGGCTCTCGTTTAGCAATCAGCCCCAGCATTTT